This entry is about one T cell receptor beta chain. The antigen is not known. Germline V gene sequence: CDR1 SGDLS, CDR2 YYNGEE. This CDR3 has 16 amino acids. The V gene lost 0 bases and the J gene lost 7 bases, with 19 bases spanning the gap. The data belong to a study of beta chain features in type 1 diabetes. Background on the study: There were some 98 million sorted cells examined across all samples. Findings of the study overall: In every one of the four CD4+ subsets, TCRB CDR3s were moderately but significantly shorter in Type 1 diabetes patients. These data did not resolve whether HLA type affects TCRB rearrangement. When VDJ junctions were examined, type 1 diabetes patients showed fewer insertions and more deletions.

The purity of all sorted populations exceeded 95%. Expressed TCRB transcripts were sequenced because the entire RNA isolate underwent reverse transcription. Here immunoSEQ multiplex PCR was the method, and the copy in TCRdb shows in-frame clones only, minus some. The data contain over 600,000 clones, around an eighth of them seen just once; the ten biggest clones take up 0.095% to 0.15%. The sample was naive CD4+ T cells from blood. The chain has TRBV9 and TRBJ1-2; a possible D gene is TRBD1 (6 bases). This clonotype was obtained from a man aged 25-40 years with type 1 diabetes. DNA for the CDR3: TGTGCCAGCAGCGTAGGAAGGCAGGGGAAACAGGGTGGCTACACCTTC. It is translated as CASSVGRQGKQGGYTF.